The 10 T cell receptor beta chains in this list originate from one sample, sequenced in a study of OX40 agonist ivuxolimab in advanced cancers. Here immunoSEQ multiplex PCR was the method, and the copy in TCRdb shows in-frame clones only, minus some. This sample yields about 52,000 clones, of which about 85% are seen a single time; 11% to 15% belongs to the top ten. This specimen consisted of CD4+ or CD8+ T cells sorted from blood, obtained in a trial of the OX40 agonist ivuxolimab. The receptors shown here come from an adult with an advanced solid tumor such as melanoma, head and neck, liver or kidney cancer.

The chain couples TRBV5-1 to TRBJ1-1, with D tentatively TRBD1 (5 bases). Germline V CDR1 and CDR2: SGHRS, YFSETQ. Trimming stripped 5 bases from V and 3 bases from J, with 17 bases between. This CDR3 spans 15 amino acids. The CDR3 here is CASRPGTGGDTEAFF. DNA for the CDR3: TGCGCCAGCAGGCCCGGTACAGGAGGGGACACTGAAGCTTTCTTT. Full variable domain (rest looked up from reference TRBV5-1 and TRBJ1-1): KAGVTQTPRYLIKTRGQQVTLSCSPISGHRSVSWYQQTPGQGLQFLFEYFSETQRNKGNFPGRFSGRQFSNSRSEMNVSTLELGDSALYLCASRPGTGGDTEAFFGQGTRLTVV.

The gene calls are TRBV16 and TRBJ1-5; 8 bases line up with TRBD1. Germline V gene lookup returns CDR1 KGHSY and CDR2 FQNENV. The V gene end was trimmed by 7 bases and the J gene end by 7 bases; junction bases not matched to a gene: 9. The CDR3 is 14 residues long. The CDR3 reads CASTSGQGGQPQHF. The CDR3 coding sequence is TGTGCCAGCACCTCCGGACAGGGAGGACAGCCCCAGCATTTT.

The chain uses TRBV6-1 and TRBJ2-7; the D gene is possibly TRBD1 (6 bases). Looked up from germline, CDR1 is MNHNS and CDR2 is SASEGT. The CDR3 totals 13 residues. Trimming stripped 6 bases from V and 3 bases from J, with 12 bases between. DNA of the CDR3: TGTGCCAGCAGAGTCACAGGGAACTACGAGCAGTACTTC. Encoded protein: CASRVTGNYEQYF.

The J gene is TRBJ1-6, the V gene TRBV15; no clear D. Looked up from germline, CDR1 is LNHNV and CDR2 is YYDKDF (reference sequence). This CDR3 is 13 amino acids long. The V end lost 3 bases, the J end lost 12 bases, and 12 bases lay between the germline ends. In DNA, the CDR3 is TGTGCCACCAGCAGGGTCCCAAAAGGACCCCTCCACTTT. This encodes CATSRVPKGPLHF.

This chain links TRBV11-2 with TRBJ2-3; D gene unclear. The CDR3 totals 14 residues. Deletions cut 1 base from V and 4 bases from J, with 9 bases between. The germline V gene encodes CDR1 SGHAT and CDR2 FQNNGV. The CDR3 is CASSLVPDSDTQYF. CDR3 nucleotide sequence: TGTGCCAGCAGCTTAGTTCCTGACTCAGATACGCAGTATTTT. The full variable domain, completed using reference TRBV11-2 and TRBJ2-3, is EAGVAQSPRYKIIEKRQSVAFWCNPISGHATLYWYQQILGQGPKLLIQFQNNGVVDDSQLPKDRFSAERLKGVDSTLKIQPAKLEDSAVYLCASSLVPDSDTQYFGPGTRLTVL.

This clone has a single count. The CDR3 nucleotides read TGTGCCAGCAGTGAACTTCAGGGAAGAGGCCTAGGGAACACTGAAGCTTTCTTT. Amino acid sequence: CASSELQGRGLGNTEAFF. This sequence joins TRBV25-1 and TRBJ1-1; D may be TRBD1 (5 bases). The V gene lost 2 bases and the J gene lost 1 base, with 20 bases spanning the gap. The CDR3 is 18 amino acids. CDR1 MGHDK and CDR2 SYGVNS come from the germline V gene.

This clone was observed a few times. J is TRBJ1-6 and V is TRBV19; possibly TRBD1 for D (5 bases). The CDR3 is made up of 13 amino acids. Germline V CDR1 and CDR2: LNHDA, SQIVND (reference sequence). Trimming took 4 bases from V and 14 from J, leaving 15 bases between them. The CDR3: CASSTGAFISLHF. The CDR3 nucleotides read TGTGCCAGTAGTACCGGGGCCTTCATCTCCCTCCACTTT.

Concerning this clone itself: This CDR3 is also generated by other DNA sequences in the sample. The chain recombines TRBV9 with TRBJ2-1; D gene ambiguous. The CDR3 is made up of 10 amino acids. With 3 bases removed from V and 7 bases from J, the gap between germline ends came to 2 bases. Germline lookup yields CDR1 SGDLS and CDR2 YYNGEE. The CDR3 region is CASSGNEQFF. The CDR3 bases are TGTGCCAGCAGCGGGAATGAGCAGTTCTTC.

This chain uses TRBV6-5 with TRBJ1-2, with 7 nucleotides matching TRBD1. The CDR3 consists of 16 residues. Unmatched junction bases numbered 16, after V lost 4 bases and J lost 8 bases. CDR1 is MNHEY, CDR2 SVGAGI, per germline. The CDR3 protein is CASSLSQGRIVNGYTF. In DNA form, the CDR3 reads TGTGCCAGCAGTTTATCACAGGGGCGGATTGTTAACGGCTACACCTTC.

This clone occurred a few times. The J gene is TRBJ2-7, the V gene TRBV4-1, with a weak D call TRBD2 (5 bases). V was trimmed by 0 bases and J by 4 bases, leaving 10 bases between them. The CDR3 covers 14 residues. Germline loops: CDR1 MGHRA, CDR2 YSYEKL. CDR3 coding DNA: TGCGCCAGCAGCCAAGATCTGGTAGCGTACGAGCAGTACTTC. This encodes CASSQDLVAYEQYF.